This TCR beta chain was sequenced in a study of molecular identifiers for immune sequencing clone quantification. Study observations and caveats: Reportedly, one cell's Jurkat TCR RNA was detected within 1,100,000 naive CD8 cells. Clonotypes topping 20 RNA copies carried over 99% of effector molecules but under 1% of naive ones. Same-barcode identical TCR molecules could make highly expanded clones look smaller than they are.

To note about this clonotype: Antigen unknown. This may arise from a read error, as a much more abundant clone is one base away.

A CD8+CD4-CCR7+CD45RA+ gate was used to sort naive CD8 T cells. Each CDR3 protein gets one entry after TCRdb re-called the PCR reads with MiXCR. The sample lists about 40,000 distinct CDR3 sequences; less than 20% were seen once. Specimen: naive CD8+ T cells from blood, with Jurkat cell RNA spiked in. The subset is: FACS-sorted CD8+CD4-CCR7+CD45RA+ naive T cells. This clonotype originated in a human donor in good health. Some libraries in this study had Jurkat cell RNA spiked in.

The CDR3 nucleotides are TGTGCCAGCACCGAGCAGAACCAAGAGACCCAGAACTTC. Translating gives CASTEQNQETQNF. V is TRBV7-8 and J is TRBJ2-5; no definite D call. There are 13 residues in the CDR3. In germline, CDR1 is SGHVS, CDR2 FQNEAQ. The full variable domain, completed using reference TRBV7-8 and TRBJ2-5, is GAGVSQSPRYKVAKRGQDVALRCDPISGHVSLFWYQQALGQGPEFLTYFQNEAQLDKSGLPSDRFFAERPEGSVSTLKIQRTQQEDSAVYLCASTEQNQETQNFGPGTRLLVL.